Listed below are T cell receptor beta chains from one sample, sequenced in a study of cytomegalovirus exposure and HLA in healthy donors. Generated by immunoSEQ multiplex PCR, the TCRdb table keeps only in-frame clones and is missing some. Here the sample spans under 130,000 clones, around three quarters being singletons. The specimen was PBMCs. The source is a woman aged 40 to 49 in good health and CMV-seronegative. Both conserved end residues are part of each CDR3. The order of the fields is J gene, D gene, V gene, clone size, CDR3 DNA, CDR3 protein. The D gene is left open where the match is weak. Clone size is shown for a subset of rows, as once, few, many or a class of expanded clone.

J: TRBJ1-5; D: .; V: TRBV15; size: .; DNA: TGTGCCACCAGCAGACCGGGATCCGACTATAGCAATCAGCCCCAGCATTTT; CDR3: CATSRPGSDYSNQPQHF
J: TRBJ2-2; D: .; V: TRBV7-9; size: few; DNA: TGTGCCAGCAGCAACAGGCGGAACACCGGGGAGCTGTTTTTT; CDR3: CASSNRRNTGELFF
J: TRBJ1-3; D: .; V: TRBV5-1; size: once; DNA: TGCGCCAGCAGCTTAACTGTACAGGGCAACTCTGGAAACACCATATATTTT; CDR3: CASSLTVQGNSGNTIYF
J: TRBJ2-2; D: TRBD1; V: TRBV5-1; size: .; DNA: TGCGCCAGCAGCTTGGTTCGGGACAGGGGTTCCGGGGAGCTGTTTTTT; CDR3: CASSLVRDRGSGELFF
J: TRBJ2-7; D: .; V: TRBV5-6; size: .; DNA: TGTGCCAGCAGCTCGCCTGCCAGATACGAGCAGTACTTC; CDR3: CASSSPARYEQYF
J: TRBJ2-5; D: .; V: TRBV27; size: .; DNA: TGTGCCAGCAGTTTAAGCAGGGCGATGGAAGAGACCCAGTACTTC; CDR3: CASSLSRAMEETQYF
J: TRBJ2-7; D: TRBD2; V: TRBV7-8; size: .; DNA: TGTGCCAGCAGCCCCTACCCCTTGGCGGGAGGGCCCCACGAGCAGTACTTC; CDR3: CASSPYPLAGGPHEQYF
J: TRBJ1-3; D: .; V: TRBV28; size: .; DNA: TGTGCCAGCAGTCAGGCAGGGCTGGCCAGCTCTGGAAACACCATATATTTT; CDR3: CASSQAGLASSGNTIYF
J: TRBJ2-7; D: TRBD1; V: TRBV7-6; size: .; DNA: TGTGCCAGCAGCTCCAGGACAGGGGACTACGAGCAGTACTTC; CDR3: CASSSRTGDYEQYF
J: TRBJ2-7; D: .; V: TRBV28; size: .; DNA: TGTGCCAGCATTCCTAGGGGGGGACACCTCTCCTACGAGCAGTACTTC; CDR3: CASIPRGGHLSYEQYF
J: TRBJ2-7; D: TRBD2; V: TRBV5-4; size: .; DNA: TGTGCCAGCAGCTTGGACGCTAGCGGGAACTACGAGCAGTACTTC; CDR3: CASSLDASGNYEQYF
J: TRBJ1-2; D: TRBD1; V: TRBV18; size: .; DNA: TGTGCCAGCTCACCACTGGGACAGCCCGATGGCTACACCTTC; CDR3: CASSPLGQPDGYTF
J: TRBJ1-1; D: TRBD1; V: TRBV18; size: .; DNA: TGTGCCAGCTCACCACCGGGACAGCTGAACACTGAAGCTTTCTTT; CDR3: CASSPPGQLNTEAFF
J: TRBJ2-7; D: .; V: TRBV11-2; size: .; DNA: TGTGCCAGCAGCTTGAAGCAGGGGGGCGAGCAGTACTTC; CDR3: CASSLKQGGEQYF
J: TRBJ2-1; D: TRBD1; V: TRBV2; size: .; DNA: TGTGCCAGCAGTGAAGGGGAACCTTGGACAGGCGCCGATGAGCAGTTCTTC; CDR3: CASSEGEPWTGADEQFF
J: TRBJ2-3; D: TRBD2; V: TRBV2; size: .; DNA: TGTGCCAGCAGTGGATCTAGCGGGACGGATACGCAGTATTTT; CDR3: CASSGSSGTDTQYF
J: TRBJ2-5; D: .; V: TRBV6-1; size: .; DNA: TGTGCCAGCAGGTCTTGGACAGCGATCCAAGAGACCCAGTACTTC; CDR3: CASRSWTAIQETQYF
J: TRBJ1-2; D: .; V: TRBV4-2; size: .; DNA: TGTGCCAGCAGCCCAGTCAGGGACTATGGCTACACCTTC; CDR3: CASSPVRDYGYTF
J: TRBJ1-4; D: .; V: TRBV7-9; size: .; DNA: TGTGCCAGCAGCTTAACGTCGAGGGTTGGAGAAAAACTGTTTTTT; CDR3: CASSLTSRVGEKLFF
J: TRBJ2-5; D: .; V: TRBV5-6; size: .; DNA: TGTGCCAGCAGCTTGGGCCCGCGGGCCCAGGAGACCCAGTACTTC; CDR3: CASSLGPRAQETQYF
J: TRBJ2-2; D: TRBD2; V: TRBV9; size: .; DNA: TGTGCCAGCAGCCCATCGGGACTAGCGGGGGAAGAGGAGCTGTTTTTT; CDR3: CASSPSGLAGEEELFF
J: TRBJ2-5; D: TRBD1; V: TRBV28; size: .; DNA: TGTGCCAGCAGTAACAGGGGAGAGACCCAGTACTTC; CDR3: CASSNRGETQYF